These T cell receptor beta chains were read from a single sample in a study of cytomegalovirus exposure and HLA in healthy donors. Sequencing was performed with immunoSEQ multiplex PCR; in TCRdb, only in-frame clones are kept and a portion is missing. The sample lists roughly 170,000 clones; around three quarters were seen once. The sample consisted of PBMCs. The receptors were sampled from a boy younger than 18 in good health and CMV-seronegative. Both conserved end residues are part of each CDR3. The D gene is left open where the match is weak. Clone size is not always given. Where it is, it says once, few, many or a class for expanded clones.

v_call: TRBV9
j_call: TRBJ2-3
d_call: TRBD2
clone_size: -
cdr3_aa: CASSHGLAGGDGTDTQYF
cdr3_nt: TGTGCCAGCAGCCACGGACTAGCGGGGGGGGACGGCACAGATACGCAGTATTTT

v_call: TRBV4-3
j_call: TRBJ1-1
d_call: TRBD1
clone_size: -
cdr3_aa: CASSRDRDMNTEAFF
cdr3_nt: TGCGCCAGCAGCCGGGACAGAGACATGAACACTGAAGCTTTCTTT

v_call: TRBV7-8
j_call: TRBJ1-2
d_call: TRBD1
clone_size: -
cdr3_aa: CASSFSTGNYGYTF
cdr3_nt: TGTGCCAGCAGCTTCTCGACAGGGAACTATGGCTACACCTTC

v_call: TRBV30
j_call: TRBJ2-5
d_call: -
clone_size: -
cdr3_aa: CAWRSPGRETQYF
cdr3_nt: TGTGCCTGGAGGTCCCCTGGGAGGGAGACCCAGTACTTC

v_call: TRBV6-5
j_call: TRBJ2-1
d_call: -
clone_size: -
cdr3_aa: CASSYALGLRGNEQFF
cdr3_nt: TGTGCCAGCAGTTACGCGCTGGGGCTACGAGGCAATGAGCAGTTCTTC

v_call: TRBV9
j_call: TRBJ2-3
d_call: TRBD2
clone_size: -
cdr3_aa: CASSTRLAGDITDTQYF
cdr3_nt: TGTGCCAGCAGCACCCGACTAGCGGGGGATATCACAGATACGCAGTATTTT

v_call: TRBV19
j_call: TRBJ2-3
d_call: -
clone_size: -
cdr3_aa: CASSREDGTSTDTQYF
cdr3_nt: TGTGCCAGTAGTAGGGAGGACGGGACTAGCACAGATACGCAGTATTTT

v_call: TRBV28
j_call: TRBJ1-4
d_call: TRBD1
clone_size: -
cdr3_aa: CASSLLQGATNEKLFF
cdr3_nt: TGTGCCAGCAGTTTGCTGCAGGGGGCAACTAATGAAAAACTGTTTTTT

v_call: TRBV23-1
j_call: TRBJ2-1
d_call: TRBD1
clone_size: -
cdr3_aa: CASNFDRGNEQFF
cdr3_nt: TGCGCCAGCAATTTCGACAGGGGCAATGAGCAGTTCTTC

v_call: TRBV5-1
j_call: TRBJ1-3
d_call: TRBD1
clone_size: -
cdr3_aa: CASSSTGSTPSGNTIYF
cdr3_nt: TGCGCCAGCAGCTCGACAGGGTCTACCCCCTCTGGAAACACCATATATTTT

v_call: TRBV18
j_call: TRBJ1-1
d_call: TRBD1
clone_size: -
cdr3_aa: CATTKDRANTEAFF
cdr3_nt: TGTGCCACCACAAAGGACAGGGCGAACACTGAAGCTTTCTTT

v_call: TRBV14
j_call: TRBJ1-1
d_call: -
clone_size: -
cdr3_aa: CASSQAVNTEAFF
cdr3_nt: TGTGCCAGCAGCCAAGCCGTGAACACTGAAGCTTTCTTT

v_call: TRBV5-1
j_call: TRBJ2-2
d_call: -
clone_size: -
cdr3_aa: CASRSSVTGELFF
cdr3_nt: TGCGCCAGCAGATCTTCGGTCACCGGGGAGCTGTTTTTT

v_call: TRBV19
j_call: TRBJ2-6
d_call: TRBD2
clone_size: medium-sized
cdr3_aa: CASSIGEGAGANVLTF
cdr3_nt: TGTGCCAGTAGTATAGGGGAGGGCGCTGGGGCCAACGTCCTGACTTTC

v_call: TRBV11-3
j_call: TRBJ2-1
d_call: TRBD2
clone_size: -
cdr3_aa: CASSLRRELRDNEQFF
cdr3_nt: TGTGCCAGCAGCTTACGGCGGGAGTTGCGGGACAATGAGCAGTTCTTC

v_call: TRBV18
j_call: TRBJ1-4
d_call: TRBD1
clone_size: -
cdr3_aa: CASSPSEGAPTNEKLFF
cdr3_nt: TGTGCCAGCTCACCATCGGAGGGGGCGCCAACTAATGAAAAACTGTTTTTT

v_call: TRBV30
j_call: TRBJ1-1
d_call: -
clone_size: -
cdr3_aa: CARAGSRGNTEAFF
cdr3_nt: TGTGCCCGTGCCGGGTCTCGAGGGAACACTGAAGCTTTCTTT

v_call: TRBV5-4
j_call: TRBJ2-7
d_call: -
clone_size: -
cdr3_aa: CASSLGRGPYEQYF
cdr3_nt: TGTGCCAGCAGCTTAGGGCGGGGCCCCTACGAGCAGTACTTC

v_call: TRBV30
j_call: TRBJ2-7
d_call: TRBD1
clone_size: -
cdr3_aa: CAWSPDRGPTYEQYF
cdr3_nt: TGTGCCTGGAGCCCGGACAGGGGTCCTACCTACGAGCAGTACTTC

v_call: TRBV10-3
j_call: TRBJ2-7
d_call: -
clone_size: -
cdr3_aa: CAIRAQGVPYEQYF
cdr3_nt: TGTGCCATCAGAGCCCAGGGTGTTCCCTACGAGCAGTACTTC

v_call: TRBV5-1
j_call: TRBJ2-7
d_call: TRBD2
clone_size: -
cdr3_aa: CASSLRAAGVNYEQYF
cdr3_nt: TGCGCCAGCAGCTTGAGGGCCGCGGGGGTGAACTACGAGCAGTACTTC

v_call: TRBV6-4
j_call: TRBJ2-3
d_call: TRBD1
clone_size: -
cdr3_aa: CASSEERLGGPDTQYF
cdr3_nt: TGTGCCAGCAGTGAGGAACGCTTAGGGGGCCCAGATACGCAGTATTTT

v_call: TRBV7-9
j_call: TRBJ1-5
d_call: TRBD1
clone_size: -
cdr3_aa: CASSLGDRGDNQPQHF
cdr3_nt: TGTGCCAGCAGCTTGGGGGACAGGGGAGACAATCAGCCCCAGCATTTT

v_call: TRBV30
j_call: TRBJ2-1
d_call: TRBD2
clone_size: -
cdr3_aa: CACPTSGPPNEQFF
cdr3_nt: TGTGCCTGTCCGACTAGCGGCCCTCCCAATGAGCAGTTCTTC

v_call: TRBV2
j_call: TRBJ1-4
d_call: TRBD1
clone_size: -
cdr3_aa: CATQGGTGGSQAEKLFF
cdr3_nt: TGTGCCACCCAGGGGGGGACAGGGGGCTCTCAGGCGGAAAAACTGTTTTTT

v_call: TRBV4-2
j_call: TRBJ2-1
d_call: TRBD1
clone_size: -
cdr3_aa: CASSQDATGTYYNEQFF
cdr3_nt: TGTGCCAGCAGCCAAGATGCGACAGGGACCTATTACAATGAGCAGTTCTTC

v_call: TRBV4-2
j_call: TRBJ2-2
d_call: TRBD2
clone_size: -
cdr3_aa: CASSPDWGGAGELFF
cdr3_nt: TGTGCCAGCAGCCCAGACTGGGGGGGGGCCGGGGAGCTGTTTTTT

v_call: TRBV4-2
j_call: TRBJ1-5
d_call: -
clone_size: -
cdr3_aa: CASSPRLRDNQPQHF
cdr3_nt: TGTGCCAGCAGCCCGCGACTCCGCGACAATCAGCCCCAGCATTTT

v_call: TRBV2
j_call: TRBJ2-7
d_call: TRBD2
clone_size: -
cdr3_aa: CAGTAGGTYEQYF
cdr3_nt: TGTGCCGGAACGGCGGGGGGCACCTACGAGCAGTACTTC

v_call: TRBV7-3
j_call: TRBJ2-2
d_call: -
clone_size: -
cdr3_aa: CASSLSQIRSGGELFF
cdr3_nt: TGTGCCAGCAGCTTAAGCCAGATCCGGTCGGGCGGGGAGCTGTTTTTT

v_call: TRBV14
j_call: TRBJ2-7
d_call: -
clone_size: -
cdr3_aa: CASSQESGTSITYEQYF
cdr3_nt: TGTGCCAGCAGCCAAGAATCGGGGACATCAATAACCTACGAGCAGTACTTC

v_call: TRBV19
j_call: TRBJ2-1
d_call: TRBD1
clone_size: -
cdr3_aa: CASSRGQQYNEQFF
cdr3_nt: TGTGCCAGTAGTAGGGGACAGCAATACAATGAGCAGTTCTTC